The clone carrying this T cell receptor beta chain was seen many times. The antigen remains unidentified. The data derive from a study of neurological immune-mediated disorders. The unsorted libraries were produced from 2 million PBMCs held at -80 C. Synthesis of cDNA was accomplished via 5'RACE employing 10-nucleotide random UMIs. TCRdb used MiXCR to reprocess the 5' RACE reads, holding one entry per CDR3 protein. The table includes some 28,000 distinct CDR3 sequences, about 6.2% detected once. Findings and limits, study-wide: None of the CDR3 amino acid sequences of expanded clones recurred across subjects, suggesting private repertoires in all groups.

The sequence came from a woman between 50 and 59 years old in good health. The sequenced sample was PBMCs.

The CDR3 sequence: CSARSVGYTDTQYF. The CDR3 DNA follows: TGCAGTGCTAGGTCGGTGGGGTACACAGATACGCAGTATTTT. This chain links TRBV20-1 with TRBJ2-3; D not resolved. V dropped 3 bases and J dropped 2 bases, with 12 bases sitting between them. Per germline, CDR1 DFQATT and CDR2 SNEGSKA (reference sequence). The CDR3 consists of 14 residues.